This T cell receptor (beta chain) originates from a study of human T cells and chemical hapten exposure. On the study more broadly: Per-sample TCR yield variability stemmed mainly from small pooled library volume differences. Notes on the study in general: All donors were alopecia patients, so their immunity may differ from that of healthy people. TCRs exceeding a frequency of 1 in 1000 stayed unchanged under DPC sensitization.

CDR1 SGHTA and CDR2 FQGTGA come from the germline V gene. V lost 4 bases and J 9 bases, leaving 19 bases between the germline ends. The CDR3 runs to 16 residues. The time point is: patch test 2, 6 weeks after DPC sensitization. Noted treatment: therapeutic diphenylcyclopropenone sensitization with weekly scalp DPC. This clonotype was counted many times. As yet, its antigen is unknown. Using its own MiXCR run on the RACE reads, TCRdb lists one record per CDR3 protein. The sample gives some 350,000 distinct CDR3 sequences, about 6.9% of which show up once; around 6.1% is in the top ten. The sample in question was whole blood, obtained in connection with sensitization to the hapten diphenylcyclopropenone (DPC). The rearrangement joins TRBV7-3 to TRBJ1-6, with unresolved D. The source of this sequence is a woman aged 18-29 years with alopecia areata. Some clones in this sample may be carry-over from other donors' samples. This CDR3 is CASSSEAWAPGSPLHF. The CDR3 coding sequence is TGTGCCAGCAGCTCCGAGGCGTGGGCGCCGGGTTCACCCCTCCACTTT.